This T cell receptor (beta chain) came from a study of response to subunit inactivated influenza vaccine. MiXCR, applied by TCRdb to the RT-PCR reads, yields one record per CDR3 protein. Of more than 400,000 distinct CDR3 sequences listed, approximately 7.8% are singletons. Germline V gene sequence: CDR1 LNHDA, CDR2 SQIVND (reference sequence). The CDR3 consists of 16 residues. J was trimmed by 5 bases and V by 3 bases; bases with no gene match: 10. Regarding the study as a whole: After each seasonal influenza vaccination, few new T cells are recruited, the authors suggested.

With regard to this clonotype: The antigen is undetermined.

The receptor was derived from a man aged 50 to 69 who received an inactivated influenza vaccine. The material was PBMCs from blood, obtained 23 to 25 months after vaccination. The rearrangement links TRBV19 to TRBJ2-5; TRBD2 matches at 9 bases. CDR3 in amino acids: CASSISVTSGGETQYF. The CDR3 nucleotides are TGTGCCAGTAGTATCTCCGTGACTAGCGGTGGGGAGACCCAGTACTTC.